Following are 22 T cell receptor beta chains from one sample sequenced in a study of cytomegalovirus exposure and HLA in healthy donors (TCRdb year 2017). Library method: the immunoSEQ multiplex PCR assay. For the multiplex PCR, a mixture combining 60 forward primers for TCR Vbeta segments and 13 reverse primers for TCR Jbeta segments was used. The source is immuneACCESS, and TCRdb retained only in-frame sequences with V and J called. Part of the clones is not carried over; for the studies checked, unresolved V genes explain less than half of this, and the remainder is unexplained. The sample yields 130,000 or so clones; roughly three fifths were counted once. Approximately 6.5% of the sample comes from the top ten. Sequenced material: PBMCs. These receptors were obtained from a woman aged 60 to 75 in good health and CMV-seronegative.

This clone was detected only a few times. This chain uses TRBV7-2 with TRBJ1-2, with 7 bases identical to TRBD1. V shed 6 bases and J 4 bases; nucleotides not matched to a gene: 5. The CDR3 has 13 residues. Germline-derived CDR1 and CDR2 are SGHTA and FQGNSA. The CDR3 DNA sequence: TGTGCCAGCAGTCTACAGGGGAGCTATGGCTACACCTTC. Its translation: CASSLQGSYGYTF. The whole variable domain, filled in from reference TRBV7-2 and TRBJ1-2, reads GAGVSQSPSNKVTEKGKDVELRCDPISGHTALYWYRQSLGQGLEFLIYFQGNSAPDKSGLPSDRFSAERTGGSVSTLTIQRTQQEDSAVYLCASSLQGSYGYTFGSGTRLTVV.

The chain employs TRBV2 and TRBJ2-3, with D perhaps matching TRBD2 (6 bases). The CDR3 runs to 15 residues. The V end was cut by 4 bases, the J end by 1 base, with 12 bases between. Germline-derived CDR1 and CDR2 are SNHLY and FYNNEI. The CDR3 bases are TGTGCCAGCAGTGTTAGGGACTGGGGCACAGATACGCAGTATTTT. Protein: CASSVRDWGTDTQYF. Combining the CDR3 with reference TRBV2 and TRBJ2-3 gives the whole variable domain EPEVTQTPSHQVTQMGQEVILRCVPISNHLYFYWYRQILGQKVEFLVSFYNNEISEKSEIFDDQFSVERPDGSNFTLKIRSTKLEDSAMYFCASSVRDWGTDTQYFGPGTRLTVL.

CDR3 residues: CASSQEDGDTQYF. CDR3 bases: TGCGCCAGCAGCCAAGAAGACGGGGATACGCAGTATTTT. The genes are TRBV4-1 and TRBJ2-3; D not resolved. The CDR3 extends over 13 amino acids. V lost 0 bases to trimming and J lost 6 bases, with 7 bases between them. Germline assignment: CDR1 MGHRA and CDR2 YSYEKL.

V is TRBV5-4 and J is TRBJ2-5; possible D gene TRBD1, 6 bases. The J call is in doubt because the DNA end fits TRBJ2-7 better. This CDR3 spans 15 amino acids. Germline V CDR1 and CDR2: SGHNT, YYREEE (reference sequence). CDR3 coding DNA: TGTGCCAGCAGCTTGCGCCAGGGGTCGGGGTACGAGCAGTACTTC. As protein: CASSLRQGSGYEQYF.

The rearrangement links TRBV18 to TRBJ2-5, with D possibly being TRBD2 (6 bases). The CDR3 covers 15 residues. The V end was cut by 2 bases, the J end by 3 bases, with 13 bases between. The germline V gene encodes CDR1 KGHSH and CDR2 LQKENI. In DNA, the CDR3 is TGTGCCAGCTCACCAAAGGCGGGGCGCGAAGAGACCCAGTACTTC. This codes for CASSPKAGREETQYF. The full variable domain, with the rest looked up from reference TRBV18 and TRBJ2-5, is NAGVMQNPRHLVRRRGQEARLRCSPMKGHSHVYWYRQLPEEGLKFMVYLQKENIIDESGMPKERFSAEFPKEGPSILRIQQVVRGDSAAYFCASSPKAGREETQYFGPGTRLLVL.

The V gene is TRBV27, the J gene TRBJ1-1; the D is unclear. V gave up 6 bases and J gave up 2 bases, with 13 bases separating them. Germline values: CDR1 MNHEY, CDR2 SMNVEV (reference sequence). The CDR3 runs 14 residues. The DNA for the CDR3 is TGTGCCAGCAGCTCCACTTACCTAAACACTGAAGCTTTCTTT. It specifies CASSSTYLNTEAFF.

J is TRBJ2-7 and V is TRBV6-5, with 7 bases that match TRBD1. The V gene's germline CDR1 is MNHEY and CDR2 SVGAGI. This CDR3 is built from 13 residues. The V segment lost 3 bases and the J segment 3 bases; nucleotides outside the gene matches: 2. The CDR3 reads CASSYGQVYEQYF. CDR3 DNA sequence: TGTGCCAGCAGTTATGGACAGGTCTACGAGCAGTACTTC.

The chain joins TRBV28 to TRBJ2-7; D is undetermined. This CDR3 is 14 amino acids long. Germline loops: CDR1 MDHEN, CDR2 SYDVKM. V gave up 4 bases and J gave up 4 bases, with 14 bases separating them. CDR3 sequence (DNA): TGTGCCAGCAGTTCCCCCCAGGTTCGGTACGAGCAGTACTTC. Its translation: CASSSPQVRYEQYF. The full variable domain, rest sourced from reference TRBV28 and TRBJ2-7, is DVKVTQSSRYLVKRTGEKVFLECVQDMDHENMFWYRQDPGLGLRLIYFSYDVKMKEKGDIPEGYSVSREKKERFSLILESASTNQTSMYLCASSSPQVRYEQYFGPGTRLTVT.

This chain links TRBV7-2 with TRBJ2-2; 8 bases match TRBD1. Germline CDR1 is SGHTA and CDR2 is FQGNSA. The CDR3 sequence is 16 residues long. V shed 3 bases, J shed 4 bases, and the junction held 7 bases outside the gene matches. The CDR3 reads CASSFKQGGSTGELFF. Here the CDR3 DNA reads TGTGCCAGCAGCTTTAAACAGGGGGGAAGCACCGGGGAGCTGTTTTTT.

This clone was seen a handful of times. At one of its ends the junction is not consistent with the germline gene, which may arise from a read error. The genes are TRBV7-2 and TRBJ1-4; no definite D call. The CDR3 sequence is 17 residues long. CDR1 and CDR2 from the germline V gene are SGHTA and FQGNSA. CDR3 DNA: TGTGCCAGCAGCTTAGCGGCGGCCCCCGAACCTAATGGAAAACTGTTTTTT. This encodes CASSLAAAPEPNGKLFF.

This clone was counted between two and nine times. This chain links TRBV6-1 with TRBJ2-7; 8 positions match TRBD1. The CDR3 consists of 15 residues. Germline loops: CDR1 MNHNS, CDR2 SASEGT. The junction had 11 bases not matched to a gene; V was cut back by 7 bases and J by 3 bases. The CDR3 DNA follows: TGTGCCAGCAAAGAAACAGGGACAGGTCACTACGAGCAGTACTTC. The encoded protein is CASKETGTGHYEQYF.

The J gene is TRBJ2-3, the V gene TRBV5-1; 10 bases match TRBD2. V lost 0 bases, J lost 8 bases, and 6 bases stayed unmatched. The CDR3 consists of 15 residues. Germline lookup yields CDR1 SGHRS and CDR2 YFSETQ. This CDR3 reads CASSLERGGLGTQYF. The CDR3 nucleotides are TGCGCCAGCAGCTTGGAGCGGGGGGGCTTGGGTACGCAGTATTTT.

The rearrangement uses TRBV7-2 and TRBJ2-7; 7 bases map to TRBD1. The germline V gene has CDR1 SGHTA and CDR2 FQGNSA. The junction had 3 bases not matched to a gene; V was cut back by 7 bases and J by 0 bases. This CDR3 is built from 13 residues. For the CDR3, the DNA is TGTGCCAGCAAACGGGACAGCTCCTACGAGCAGTACTTC. This gives the protein CASKRDSSYEQYF.

In its sample, this clone was seen many times. This chain joins TRBV25-1 and TRBJ2-6, with TRBD1 identical over 7 bases. The germline gives CDR1 MGHDK, CDR2 SYGVNS. The trim removed 8 bases at V and 4 bases at J, leaving 8 bases unmatched. This CDR3 comprises 15 residues. CDR3 sequence: CASGHPGQGANVLTF. The CDR3 DNA is TGTGCCAGCGGTCACCCGGGACAGGGGGCCAACGTCCTGACTTTC. The entire variable domain, with the rest obtained from reference TRBV25-1 and TRBJ2-6, is as follows: EADIYQTPRYLVIGTGKKITLECSQTMGHDKMYWYQQDPGMELHLIHYSYGVNSTEKGDLSSESTVSRIRTEHFPLTLESARPSHTSQYLCASGHPGQGANVLTFGAGSRLTVL.

A few counts support this clone. The chain is built from TRBV5-4 and TRBJ2-3; a possible D gene is TRBD1 (5 bases). CDR3 length: 16 amino acids. V was cut by 6 bases and J by 5 bases, with 22 bases left in between. CDR1 is SGHNT and CDR2 is YYREEE in the germline V gene (reference sequence). CDR3 loop: CASTGPRQGSGDTQYF. In DNA form, the CDR3 reads TGTGCCAGCACCGGACCCCGGCAGGGCTCAGGAGATACGCAGTATTTT.

The J gene is TRBJ2-1, the V gene TRBV27; tentatively, D is TRBD2 (7 bases). The V gene's germline CDR1 is MNHEY and CDR2 SMNVEV (reference sequence). Trimming took off 3 bases at V and 0 bases at J, with 18 bases between the two ends. There are 18 residues in the CDR3. CDR3 DNA: TGTGCCAGCAGTTTCCATGTAGGGGGGGCGAGCTCCTACAATGAGCAGTTCTTC. It is translated as CASSFHVGGASSYNEQFF.

The V call is TRBV7-2, the J call TRBJ1-1; no clear D gene. The CDR3 covers 15 residues. The germline CDR1 and CDR2 sequences are SGHTA and FQGNSA. Trimming removed 1 base at V and 1 base at J, with 10 bases between. CDR3 region: CASSLDPPGNTEAFF. CDR3 in DNA: TGTGCCAGCAGCTTAGACCCCCCGGGGAACACTGAAGCTTTCTTT.

This chain links TRBV20-1 with TRBJ1-2; TRBD1 might be the D (6 bases). Germline V gene lookup returns CDR1 DFQATT and CDR2 SNEGSKA (reference sequence). This CDR3 contains 11 residues. The germline V and J ends were trimmed by 6 bases and 4 bases, with 9 bases remaining between them. The CDR3 sequence: CSAPDSYGYTF. The CDR3 nucleotides read TGCAGTGCCCCGGACAGCTATGGCTACACCTTC.

In this sample, this clone turned up many times. This chain links TRBV5-1 with TRBJ2-3; D possibly corresponds to TRBD2 (5 bases). The CDR3 spans 15 residues. V gave up 0 bases and J gave up 4 bases, with 12 bases separating them. CDR1 is SGHRS and CDR2 is YFSETQ in the germline V gene. The DNA of the CDR3 is TGCGCCAGCAGCTTGGCGGGAAGGCAAGCAGATACGCAGTATTTT. Its translation: CASSLAGRQADTQYF.

This clone was seen a few times. The rearrangement uses TRBV7-3 and TRBJ2-7, with unresolved D. The germline V gene encodes CDR1 SGHTA and CDR2 FQGTGA. V lost 5 bases, J lost 1 base, and 3 bases lay in between. This CDR3 region has 11 residues. For the CDR3, the DNA is TGTGCCAGCAGCCCATCCTACGAGCAGTACTTC. Encoded protein: CASSPSYEQYF.

The chain has TRBV19 and TRBJ1-1, with no clear D. V dropped 10 bases and J dropped 4 bases, with 13 bases sitting between them. The length of the CDR3 is 12 residues. Germline assignment: CDR1 LNHDA and CDR2 SQIVND (reference sequence). CDR3 region: CATSPGSTEAFF. The CDR3, as DNA: TGTGCCACGTCGCCCGGGAGCACTGAAGCTTTCTTT.

The chain has TRBV29-1 and TRBJ1-2, with D possibly being TRBD1 (6 bases). The CDR3 contains 14 residues. Germline V gives CDR1 SQVTM, CDR2 ANQGSEA. The V and J ends lost 2 bases and 1 base respectively, with 11 bases between them. The CDR3 protein is CSVEWGLINYGYTF. CDR3 bases: TGCAGCGTTGAATGGGGGCTCATTAACTATGGCTACACCTTC.